These 25 T cell receptor beta chains were sequenced from one sample in a study of regulatory T cells in long-lasting Graves disease (dated by TCRdb to the early 2020s). Receptor amplification or capture employed multiplex PCR. The instrument was an Illumina HiSeq 4000. To build TCR beta libraries, CDR3 regions were amplified by Arm-PCR using iRepertoire HTBI primers. The public reads were quality trimmed at Q25 with fastp and then assembled into clones with MiXCR by TCRdb, keeping productive beta chains. Rows matching on CDR3 protein sequence are summarized as one entry with the most common DNA and genes. This sample gives 390,000 or so distinct CDR3 sequences in total; roughly 20% of them show up just once. Of the sample, around a quarter is held by the ten largest clones. What the time point label conveys for this sample: persistent/refractory GD, antithyroid drugs over 5 years with positive TRAb. For both TCR sequencing and RNA sequencing, RNA was extracted from PBMCs in TRIzol.

The input for sequencing was peripheral blood mononuclear cells (PBMCs), taken when the disease was refractory, from a patient treated with antithyroid drugs. These receptors originate from a woman in her thirties or forties with Graves disease. Donor details come from another sample of the same person, matched by shared clones.

This chain links TRBV12-3 or TRBV12-4 with TRBJ2-7, with 8 nucleotides matching TRBD2. CDR3 size: 11 residues. The ends lost 11 bases at V and 4 bases at J; junction bases unmatched: 4. DNA of the CDR3: TGTGCCGGTACGGGGGGGTACGAGCAGTACTTC. Translating it yields CAGTGGYEQYF.

Ten or more counts support this clonotype. The chain is built from TRBV20-1 and TRBJ2-5; D remains unclear. With 6 bases removed from V and 2 bases from J, the gap between germline ends came to 16 bases. Germline assignment: CDR1 DFQATT and CDR2 SNEGSKA (reference sequence). This CDR3 spans 14 amino acids. Written as DNA, the CDR3 is TGCAGTGCCCACCGAGATGGAACACAAGAGACCCAGTACTTC. It specifies CSAHRDGTQETQYF.

This clonotype was detected ten times or more. The chain links TRBV20-1 to TRBJ2-6; D not certain. The CDR3 sequence is 14 residues long. In germline, CDR1 is DFQATT, CDR2 SNEGSKA (reference sequence). V shed 0 bases and J shed 2 bases, with 5 bases lying between them. The CDR3 bases are TGCAGTGCTAGAGATCCAGCTGGGGCCAACGTCCTGACTTTC. Protein product: CSARDPAGANVLTF.

The chain carries TRBV2 and TRBJ1-2, with D tentatively TRBD1 (5 bases). Trimming removed 4 bases at V and 0 bases at J, with 9 bases between. This CDR3 spans 14 amino acids. The germline V gene has CDR1 SNHLY and CDR2 FYNNEI. The CDR3 loop is CASSARQSNYGYTF. Written as DNA, the CDR3 is TGTGCCAGCAGTGCGCGACAGTCTAACTATGGCTACACCTTC. Filled out from reference TRBV2 and TRBJ1-2, the complete variable domain reads EPEVTQTPSHQVTQMGQEVILRCVPISNHLYFYWYRQILGQKVEFLVSFYNNEISEKSEIFDDQFSVERPDGSNFTLKIRSTKLEDSAMYFCASSARQSNYGYTFGSGTRLTVV.

A single count supports this clonotype. A read error may be the cause here, since a much bigger clone is one base away. The CDR3 DNA sequence: TGTGCCAGCAGTCTCGATAGCGGGAGCTACGAGCGGTACTTC. This translates into CASSLDSGSYERYF. The chain joins TRBV6-2 or TRBV6-3 to TRBJ2-7, with TRBD2 matching 9 bases. Germline V lookup: CDR1 MNHEY, CDR2 SVGEGT. The CDR3 contains 14 residues.

The V and J genes are TRBV11-2 and TRBJ2-2, with D possibly matching TRBD1 (7 bases). The CDR3 extends over 17 amino acids. The germline V and J ends were trimmed by 1 base and 4 bases, with 16 bases remaining between them. The germline V gene encodes CDR1 SGHAT and CDR2 FQNNGV. CDR3 bases: TGTGCCAGCAGCTTAGTTCGGGCAGGGGGGATCACCGGGGAGCTGTTTTTT. It encodes CASSLVRAGGITGELFF.

V is TRBV5-1 and J is TRBJ1-3; D remains unclear. CDR1 is SGHRS and CDR2 is YFSETQ in the germline V gene. The CDR3 is made up of 12 amino acids. V lost 4 bases and J 4 bases, leaving 6 bases between the germline ends. The CDR3 loop is CASSTDGNTIYF. The CDR3 region has the DNA TGCGCCAGCAGCACGGACGGAAACACCATATATTTT.

This chain connects TRBV6-1 to TRBJ1-3; D gene unclear. The CDR3 length is 16 residues. Germline CDR1 reads MNHNS; CDR2 reads SASEGT. Trimming removed 3 bases from V and 2 bases from J, with 14 bases in between. CDR3 nucleotides: TGTGCCAGCAGTGACGGCAACCCGGGGACTGGAAACACCATATATTTT. It is translated as CASSDGNPGTGNTIYF.

This clonotype was picked up many times. V gene TRBV20-1 combines with J gene TRBJ1-5; D uncertain. Trimming took off 0 bases at V and 6 bases at J, with 6 bases between the two ends. Germline-derived CDR1 and CDR2 are DFQATT and SNEGSKA (reference sequence). The CDR3 loop spans 12 amino acids. CDR3 nucleotides: TGCAGTGCTAGAGAGGGTTCTCAGCCCCAGCATTTT. Its protein is CSAREGSQPQHF.

With regard to this clonotype: A read error is possible here, since a much larger clone lies one base away. The chain carries TRBV6-2 or TRBV6-3 and TRBJ1-3, with unresolved D. Trimming shortened V by 8 bases and J by 0 bases, and 11 bases separated the two germline ends. The CDR3 spans 14 residues. Germline V lookup: CDR1 MNHEY, CDR2 SVGEGT. Written as DNA, the CDR3 is TGTGCCAGCGGTCCTGGGCACTCTGGAAACACCATATATTTT. The encoded protein is CASGPGHSGNTIYF.

This clonotype was seen at least ten times. The V and J genes are TRBV2 and TRBJ2-7; D possibly uses TRBD1 or TRBD2 (5 bases each). This CDR3 spans 13 amino acids. Trimming removed 6 bases from V and 2 bases from J, with 11 bases in between. Looked up from germline, CDR1 is SNHLY and CDR2 is FYNNEI. CDR3 nucleotide sequence: TGTGCCAGCAGGGGGACGTTGACCTACGAGCAGTACTTC. It encodes CASRGTLTYEQYF. The variable domain in full, with the rest retrieved from reference TRBV2 and TRBJ2-7, is EPEVTQTPSHQVTQMGQEVILRCVPISNHLYFYWYRQILGQKVEFLVSFYNNEISEKSEIFDDQFSVERPDGSNFTLKIRSTKLEDSAMYFCASRGTLTYEQYFGPGTRLTVT.

This clonotype was seen repeatedly, ten times or more. This chain joins TRBV2 and TRBJ2-5; 8 nucleotides agree with TRBD2. The CDR3 covers 15 residues. Germline V gives CDR1 SNHLY, CDR2 FYNNEI. V lost 5 bases to trimming and J lost 10 bases; unmatched junction nucleotides: 15. Here the CDR3 DNA reads TGTGCCAGCAGTTTTCGGACTACACCGGGGGGGGACCAGTACTTC. This sequence encodes CASSFRTTPGGDQYF.

The rearrangement joins TRBV12-3 or TRBV12-4 to TRBJ2-7; D perhaps matches TRBD2 (5 bases). Trimming left V 5 bases short and J 7 bases short, with 15 bases between. The CDR3 is 13 amino acids. CDR3: CASSHGLRWEQYF. The CDR3 region has the DNA TGTGCCAGCAGTCACGGACTTCGCTGGGAGCAGTACTTC.

The chain joins TRBV6-4 to TRBJ2-7, with 8 bases that match TRBD1. Germline CDR1 is MRHNA and CDR2 is SNTAGT. The ends lost 3 bases at V and 2 bases at J; junction bases unmatched: 9. The CDR3 has 16 amino acids. The CDR3: CASSDSWTGKTYEQYF. As DNA, the CDR3 is TGTGCCAGCAGTGATTCGTGGACAGGGAAAACCTACGAGCAGTACTTC.

In this sample, this clonotype turned up many times. The chain recombines TRBV6-1 with TRBJ1-1; the D gene is possibly TRBD1 (6 bases). V shed 5 bases and J shed 1 base, with 8 bases lying between them. This CDR3 has 13 residues. Per germline, CDR1 MNHNS and CDR2 SASEGT. The CDR3 loop is CASSQGPNTEAFF. The DNA for the CDR3 is TGTGCCAGCAGTCAGGGGCCGAACACTGAAGCTTTCTTT.

Concerning this clonotype: A much larger clone differs from this one at a single base, so this may be a read error. V and J are TRBV7-7 and TRBJ2-7; possible D gene TRBD2, 6 bases. CDR3 length: 12 amino acids. Germline CDR1 and CDR2: SSHAT and FNYEAQ (reference sequence). CDR3 coding DNA: TGTGCTAGCGGCCTATGGGGCTACGAGCAGTACTTC. It codes for CASGLWGYEQYF.

This clonotype was seen ten or more times. The genes are TRBV24-1 and TRBJ1-1; D gene uncertain. Looked up from germline, CDR1 is KGHDR and CDR2 is SFDVKD. This CDR3 is built from 12 residues. V was pared by 0 bases and J by 10 bases, with 8 bases between. The CDR3 loop reads CATSDLRGSAFF. CDR3 in DNA: TGTGCCACCAGTGATTTGCGGGGTTCAGCTTTCTTT.

The chain is built from TRBV28 and TRBJ2-1; 10 nucleotides line up with TRBD2. CDR3 size: 15 residues. Germline assignment: CDR1 MDHEN and CDR2 SYDVKM. Trimming at V came to 2 bases and at J to 15 bases, leaving 13 bases not matched to a gene. The CDR3 is CASSLAGLAGASSFF. Written as DNA, the CDR3 is TGTGCCAGCAGTTTAGCCGGGCTAGCGGGAGCCTCGTCGTTCTTC.

This clonotype was counted ten times or more. The chain couples TRBV29-1 to TRBJ1-2; maybe TRBD1 (5 bases). This CDR3 has 12 residues. V shed 6 bases and J shed 7 bases, with 15 bases lying between them. Germline-derived CDR1 and CDR2 are SQVTM and ANQGSEA. The CDR3 nucleotides read TGCAGCGTGCCCGTGTGGGGGACTGGCTACACCTTC. Translation gives CSVPVWGTGYTF. Using reference TRBV29-1 and TRBJ1-2 for the parts outside the CDR3, the full variable domain is SAVISQKPSRDICQRGTSLTIQCQVDSQVTMMFWYRQQPGQSLTLIATANQGSEATYESGFVIDKFPISRPNLTFSTLTVSNMSPEDSSIYLCSVPVWGTGYTFGSGTRLTVV.

This clonotype has just a few counts. The chain joins TRBV7-9 to TRBJ2-1; 9 nucleotides align to TRBD1. After removal of 4 bases from V and 5 bases from J, the junction contained 15 bases not matched to a gene. The CDR3 spans 18 residues. Germline assignment: CDR1 SEHNR and CDR2 FQNEAQ (reference sequence). In DNA form, the CDR3 reads TGTGCCAGCAGCTACGCGGACAGGGGCGGATTTTACCACAATGAGCAGTTCTTC. Residues: CASSYADRGGFYHNEQFF.

The chain uses TRBV9 and TRBJ2-7, with 8 nucleotides matching TRBD2. Germline CDR1 reads SGDLS; CDR2 reads YYNGEE. This CDR3 region has 13 residues. Trimming at V came to 3 bases and at J to 4 bases, leaving 3 bases not matched to a gene. Here the CDR3 reads CASSDPSGYEQYF. For the CDR3, the DNA is TGTGCCAGCAGCGATCCTAGCGGGTACGAGCAGTACTTC.

J is TRBJ2-2 and V is TRBV24-1; D is ambiguous. The CDR3 is made up of 14 amino acids. Germline CDR1 is KGHDR and CDR2 is SFDVKD. V was clipped by 11 bases and J by 1 base, with 13 bases between them. The CDR3 coding sequence is TGTGCCAGATTGGGAAGCGTGAACACCGGGGAGCTGTTTTTT. Translation: CARLGSVNTGELFF.

Ten or more counts support this clonotype. This chain joins TRBV28 and TRBJ2-2; D gene ambiguous. The CDR3 is made up of 11 amino acids. V was trimmed by 10 bases and J by 4 bases, leaving 7 bases between them. Germline CDR1 reads MDHEN; CDR2 reads SYDVKM. The CDR3 DNA sequence: TGTGCCACCTCACTCACCGGGGAGCTGTTTTTT. This translates into CATSLTGELFF. Using reference TRBV28 and TRBJ2-2 for the parts outside the CDR3, the full variable domain is DVKVTQSSRYLVKRTGEKVFLECVQDMDHENMFWYRQDPGLGLRLIYFSYDVKMKEKGDIPEGYSVSREKKERFSLILESASTNQTSMYLCATSLTGELFFGEGSRLTVL.

V is TRBV7-3 and J is TRBJ2-5, with TRBD2 identical over 10 bases. The CDR3 runs 17 residues. The germline CDR1 and CDR2 sequences are SGHTA and FQGTGA. The junction had 14 bases not matched to a gene; V was cut back by 3 bases and J by 7 bases. The DNA of the CDR3 is TGTGCCAGCAGCTTGGCCGCAGGGACTAGCGTCTTAGCGACCCAGTACTTC. Translating it yields CASSLAAGTSVLATQYF.

For this clonotype: This probably arose from a read error, given a far larger clone one base away. The chain is built from TRBV7-2 and TRBJ2-5; D is unresolved. CDR3 length: 12 residues. From germline, CDR1 is SGHTA and CDR2 FQGNSA. The CDR3 sequence: CPSSFFGETQYF. DNA for the CDR3: TGTCCCAGCAGTTTTTTTGGCGAGACCCAGTACTTC. The entire variable domain, with the rest obtained from reference TRBV7-2 and TRBJ2-5, is as follows: GAGVSQSPSNKVTEKGKDVELRCDPISGHTALYWYRQSLGQGLEFLIYFQGNSAPDKSGLPSDRFSAERTGGSVSTLTIQRTQQEDSAVYLCPSSFFGETQYFGPGTRLLVL.